The T cell receptor beta chain described here comes from a study of cytomegalovirus exposure and HLA in healthy donors. This clone was found once. Other DNA sequences in the same sample also yield this CDR3. It was with 60 Vbeta and 13 Jbeta primers that the PCR ran. Sequencing used immunoSEQ multiplex PCR; TCRdb keeps in-frame clones, though not all of them. This sample carries around 70,000 clones, about nine tenths of them seen once, and the ten largest clones take about 2.1%. The CDR3 extends over 19 amino acids. The junction had 15 bases not matched to a gene; V was cut back by 3 bases and J by 1 base. Germline V CDR1 and CDR2: LNHNV, YYDKDF (reference sequence).

The chain has TRBV15 and TRBJ2-7, with 10 positions matching TRBD2. The clonotype was recovered from a woman between 25 and 40 years old in good health and CMV-seronegative. The material sequenced was PBMCs. The CDR3 here is CATSRDMRSSGSFSYEQYF. For the CDR3, the DNA is TGTGCCACCAGCAGGGACATGAGGTCTAGCGGGAGTTTTTCCTACGAGCAGTACTTC.